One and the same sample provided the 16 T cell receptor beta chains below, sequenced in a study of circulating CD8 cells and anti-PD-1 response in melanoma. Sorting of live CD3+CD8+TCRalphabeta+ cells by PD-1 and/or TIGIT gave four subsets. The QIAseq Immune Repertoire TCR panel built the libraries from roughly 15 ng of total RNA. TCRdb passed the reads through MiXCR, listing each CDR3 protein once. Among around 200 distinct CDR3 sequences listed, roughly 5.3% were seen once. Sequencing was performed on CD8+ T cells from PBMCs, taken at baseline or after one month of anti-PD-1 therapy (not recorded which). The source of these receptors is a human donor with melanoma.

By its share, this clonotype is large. DNA for the CDR3: TGTGCCAGCAGCTTCACTGGGGGCAATGAGCAGTTCTTC. As protein: CASSFTGGNEQFF. The chain is built from TRBV11-2 and TRBJ2-1, with D possibly called TRBD1 or TRBD2 (5 bases each). CDR3 length: 13 residues. CDR1 is SGHAT and CDR2 is FQNNGV in the germline V gene. Trimming pared 3 bases from V and 6 bases from J, leaving 9 bases between.

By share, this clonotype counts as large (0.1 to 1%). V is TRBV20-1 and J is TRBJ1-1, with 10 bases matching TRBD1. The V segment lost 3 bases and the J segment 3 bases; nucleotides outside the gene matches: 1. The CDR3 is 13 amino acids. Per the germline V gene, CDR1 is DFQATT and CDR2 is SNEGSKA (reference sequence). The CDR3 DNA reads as TGCAGTGCTAGGGGGACAGGGGACACTGAAGCTTTCTTT. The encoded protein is CSARGTGDTEAFF.

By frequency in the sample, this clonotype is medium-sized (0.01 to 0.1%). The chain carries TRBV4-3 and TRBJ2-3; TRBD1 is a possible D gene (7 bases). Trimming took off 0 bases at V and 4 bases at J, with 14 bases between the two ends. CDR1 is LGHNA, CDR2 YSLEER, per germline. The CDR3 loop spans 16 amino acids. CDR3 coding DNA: TGCGCCAGCAGCCAAGATCTGGGCAGGGGGGCAGATACGCAGTATTTT. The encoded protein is CASSQDLGRGADTQYF.

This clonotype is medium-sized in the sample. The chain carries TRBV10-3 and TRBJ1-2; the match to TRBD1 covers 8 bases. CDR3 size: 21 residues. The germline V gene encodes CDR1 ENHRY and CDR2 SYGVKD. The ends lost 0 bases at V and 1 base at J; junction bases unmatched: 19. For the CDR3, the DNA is TGTGCCATCAGTGAGTCTTTCCAGGGGGCGTCTTCCGAACGCCTTAACTATGGCTACACCTTC. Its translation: CAISESFQGASSERLNYGYTF.

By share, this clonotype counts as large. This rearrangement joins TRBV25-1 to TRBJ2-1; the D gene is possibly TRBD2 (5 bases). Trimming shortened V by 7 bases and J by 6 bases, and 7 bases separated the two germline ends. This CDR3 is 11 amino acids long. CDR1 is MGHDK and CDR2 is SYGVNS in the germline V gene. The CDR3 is CASNGGNEQFF. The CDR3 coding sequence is TGTGCCAGCAACGGAGGCAATGAGCAGTTCTTC.

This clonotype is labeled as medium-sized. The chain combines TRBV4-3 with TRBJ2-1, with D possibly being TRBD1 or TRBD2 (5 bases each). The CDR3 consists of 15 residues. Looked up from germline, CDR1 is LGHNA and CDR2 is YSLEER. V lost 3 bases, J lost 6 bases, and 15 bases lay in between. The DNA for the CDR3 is TGCGCCAGCAGCCACGGGGTGGGGGTAAGCAATGAGCAGTTCTTC. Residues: CASSHGVGVSNEQFF.

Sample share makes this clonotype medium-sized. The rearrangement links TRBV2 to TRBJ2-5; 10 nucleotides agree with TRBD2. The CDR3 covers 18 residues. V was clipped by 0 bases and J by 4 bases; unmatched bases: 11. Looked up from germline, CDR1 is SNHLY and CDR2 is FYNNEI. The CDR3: CASSEAFYVAGGRETQYF. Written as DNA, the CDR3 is TGTGCCAGCAGTGAAGCCTTTTACGTAGCGGGGGGACGAGAGACCCAGTACTTC. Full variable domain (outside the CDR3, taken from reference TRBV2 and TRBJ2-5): EPEVTQTPSHQVTQMGQEVILRCVPISNHLYFYWYRQILGQKVEFLVSFYNNEISEKSEIFDDQFSVERPDGSNFTLKIRSTKLEDSAMYFCASSEAFYVAGGRETQYFGPGTRLLVL.

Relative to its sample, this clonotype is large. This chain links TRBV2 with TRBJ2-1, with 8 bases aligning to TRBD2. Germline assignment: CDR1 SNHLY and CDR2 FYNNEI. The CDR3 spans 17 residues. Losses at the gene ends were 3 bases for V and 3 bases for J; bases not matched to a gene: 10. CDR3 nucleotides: TGTGCCAGCAGTGACCCCGGGGAGCGGGGGATCTACAATGAGCAGTTCTTC. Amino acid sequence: CASSDPGERGIYNEQFF.

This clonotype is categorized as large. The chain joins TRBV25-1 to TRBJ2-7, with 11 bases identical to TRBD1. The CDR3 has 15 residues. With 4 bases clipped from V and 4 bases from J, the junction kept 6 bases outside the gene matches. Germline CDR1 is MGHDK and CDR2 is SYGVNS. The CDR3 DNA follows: TGTGCCAGCAGTGTGTTGGGACAGGGGGGTTACGAGCAGTACTTC. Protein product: CASSVLGQGGYEQYF.

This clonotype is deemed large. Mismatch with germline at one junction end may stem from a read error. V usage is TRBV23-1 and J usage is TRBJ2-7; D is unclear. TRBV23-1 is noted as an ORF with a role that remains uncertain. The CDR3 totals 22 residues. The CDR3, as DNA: TGCGCCAGCAGTCTACCCCTAATGGCACGGAACCTACGAGCAGTACTCCACTTTGATTCAGCCTTC. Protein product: CASSLPLMARNLRAVLHFDSAF.

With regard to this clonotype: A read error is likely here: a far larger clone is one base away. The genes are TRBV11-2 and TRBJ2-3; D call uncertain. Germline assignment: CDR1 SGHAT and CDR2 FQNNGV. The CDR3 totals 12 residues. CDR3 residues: CASGLDLGTQYF. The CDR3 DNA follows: TGTGCCAGCGGCTTAGACTTGGGTACGCAGTATTTT.

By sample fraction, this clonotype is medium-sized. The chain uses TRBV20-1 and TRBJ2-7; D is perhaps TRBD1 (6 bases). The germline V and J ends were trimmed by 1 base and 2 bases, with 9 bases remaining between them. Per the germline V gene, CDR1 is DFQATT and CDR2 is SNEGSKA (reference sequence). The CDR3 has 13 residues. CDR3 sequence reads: CSARGQGPYEQYF. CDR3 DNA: TGCAGTGCTAGAGGTCAGGGGCCCTACGAGCAGTACTTC.

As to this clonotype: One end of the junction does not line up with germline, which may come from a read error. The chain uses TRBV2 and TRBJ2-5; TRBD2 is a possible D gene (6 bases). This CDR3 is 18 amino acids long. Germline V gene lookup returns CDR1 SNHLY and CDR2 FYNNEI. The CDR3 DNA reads TGTGCCAGCAGTGAAGCCTTTTACGTAGCGGAGGGACGAGAGACCCTGTACTTC. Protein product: CASSEAFYVAEGRETLYF.

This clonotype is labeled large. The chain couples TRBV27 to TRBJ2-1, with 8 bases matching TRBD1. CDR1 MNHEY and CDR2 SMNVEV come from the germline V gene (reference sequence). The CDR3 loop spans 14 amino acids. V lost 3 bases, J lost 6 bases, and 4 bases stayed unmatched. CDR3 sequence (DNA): TGTGCCAGCAGTTTGGGGACAGGTCTCAATGAGCAGTTCTTC. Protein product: CASSLGTGLNEQFF.

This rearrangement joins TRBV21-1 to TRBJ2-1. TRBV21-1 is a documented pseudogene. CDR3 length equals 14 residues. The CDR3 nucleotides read TGTGCCAGCGGCAAGGCTCTCTTTTACAATGAGCAGTTCTTC. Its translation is CASGKALFYNEQFF.

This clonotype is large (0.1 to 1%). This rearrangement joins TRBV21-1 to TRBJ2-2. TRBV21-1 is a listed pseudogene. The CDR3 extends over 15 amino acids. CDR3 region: CASSKAWRNTGELFF. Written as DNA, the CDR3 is TGTGCCAGCAGCAAAGCATGGAGGAACACCGGGGAGCTGTTTTTT.